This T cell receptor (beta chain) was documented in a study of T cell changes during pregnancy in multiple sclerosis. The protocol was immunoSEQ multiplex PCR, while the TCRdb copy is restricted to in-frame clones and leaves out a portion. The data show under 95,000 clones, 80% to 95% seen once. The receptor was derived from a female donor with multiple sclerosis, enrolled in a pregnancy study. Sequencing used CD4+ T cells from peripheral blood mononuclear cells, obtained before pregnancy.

CDR3 loop: CASRPRGLGYGYTF. In DNA form, the CDR3 reads TGTGCCAGCAGACCTAGGGGGCTTGGCTATGGCTACACCTTC. The chain recombines TRBV28 with TRBJ1-2; 7 bases match TRBD1. The CDR3 is 14 amino acids. The germline gives CDR1 MDHEN, CDR2 SYDVKM. With 6 bases clipped from V and 4 bases from J, the junction kept 8 bases outside the gene matches.